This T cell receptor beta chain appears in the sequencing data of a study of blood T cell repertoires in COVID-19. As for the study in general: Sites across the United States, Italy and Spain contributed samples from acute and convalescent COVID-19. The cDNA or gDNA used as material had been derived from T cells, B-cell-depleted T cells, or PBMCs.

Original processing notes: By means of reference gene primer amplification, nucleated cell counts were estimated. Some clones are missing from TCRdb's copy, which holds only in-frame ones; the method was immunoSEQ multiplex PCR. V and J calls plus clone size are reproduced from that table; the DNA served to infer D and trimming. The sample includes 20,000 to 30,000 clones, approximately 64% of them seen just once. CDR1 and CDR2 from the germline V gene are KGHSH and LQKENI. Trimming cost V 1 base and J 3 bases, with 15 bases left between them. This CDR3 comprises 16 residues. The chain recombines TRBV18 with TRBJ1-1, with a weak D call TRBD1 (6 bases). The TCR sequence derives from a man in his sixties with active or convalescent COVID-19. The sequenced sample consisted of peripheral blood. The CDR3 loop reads CASSPLDTQGYTEAFF. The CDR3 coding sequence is TGTGCCAGCTCACCACTGGACACTCAGGGGTACACTGAAGCTTTCTTT.